This T cell receptor (beta chain) is from a study of blood T cells in healthy people across ages. The CDR3 sequence is 15 residues long. Deletions cut 0 bases from V and 3 bases from J, with 11 bases between. Per the germline V gene, CDR1 is MNHEY and CDR2 is SVGAGI. Together with a sample-barcoded 5' primer, a J-beta primer mix was included in a second PCR lasting 7 to 11 cycles. The template-switch adaptor was a 5' adaptor with 12 random nucleotides. It tagged each cDNA molecule. Samples each returned at least 2.5 million CDR3-containing paired-end reads. TCRdb reprocessed the 5' RACE reads with MiXCR, giving one entry per CDR3 protein. The top ten hold about 26% of the sample, which has 780,000 or so distinct CDR3 sequences, approximately 53% seen once.

The source of this sequence is a man aged 35-49 years in good health. The source material was blood. J is TRBJ1-2 and V is TRBV6-5; no clear D. CDR3 DNA sequence: TGTGCCAGCAGTTACTCGATCTCGTGGGACTATGGCTACACCTTC. Translated, it gives CASSYSISWDYGYTF.